One sample yielded the 28 T cell receptor beta chains listed below, sequenced in a study of blood T cell repertoires in COVID-19. The repertoire was sequenced with immunoSEQ multiplex PCR; TCRdb's copy has only in-frame clones and lacks some. The profile covers roughly 140,000 clones, with about 85% appearing a single time and 8% to 9% taken by the ten largest. The sample comprised peripheral blood. These receptors all stem from a woman aged 55 to 70 with COVID-19, enrolled during active disease.

This rearrangement joins TRBV7-9 to TRBJ1-5, with D possibly being TRBD1 (6 bases). The V end lost 1 base, the J end lost 6 bases, and 10 bases lay between the germline ends. This CDR3 contains 14 residues. Germline CDR1 SEHNR, CDR2 FQNEAQ (reference sequence). CDR3 bases: TGTGCCAGCAGCTTAGGTCCAGGGGCTCAGCCCCAGCATTTT. Translating it yields CASSLGPGAQPQHF.

The CDR3 DNA sequence: TGTGCCAGCAGTCAAATAGGGGTCCATGAAAAACTGTTTTTT. It specifies CASSQIGVHEKLFF. The V call is TRBV27, the J call TRBJ1-4; maybe TRBD1 (5 bases). Trimming pared 5 bases from V and 6 bases from J, leaving 13 bases between. The CDR3 extends over 14 amino acids. Germline values: CDR1 MNHEY, CDR2 SMNVEV (reference sequence). Supplemented by reference TRBV27 and TRBJ1-4, the full variable domain reads EAQVTQNPRYLITVTGKKLTVTCSQNMNHEYMSWYRQDPGLGLRQIYYSMNVEVTDKGDVPEGYKVSRKEKRNFPLILESPSPNQTSLYFCASSQIGVHEKLFFGSGTQLSVL.

V is TRBV30 and J is TRBJ1-6, with TRBD1 identical over 10 bases. After removal of 5 bases from V and 6 bases from J, the junction contained 1 base not matched to a gene. The germline gives CDR1 GTSNPN, CDR2 SVGIG (reference sequence). The CDR3 runs 13 residues. This CDR3 reads CAWGDRGNSPLHF. In DNA form, the CDR3 reads TGTGCCTGGGGGGACAGGGGTAATTCACCCCTCCACTTT.

This clone came up once. This chain joins TRBV11-3 and TRBJ2-1; 10 bases match TRBD1. Germline values: CDR1 SGHNT, CDR2 YENEEA. Trimming cost V 5 bases and J 4 bases; bases outside gene matches: 5. This CDR3 has 15 amino acids. The chain's CDR3 is CASSPPGQGYNEQFF. The CDR3 coding sequence is TGTGCCAGCAGCCCTCCGGGACAGGGGTACAATGAGCAGTTCTTC.

This clone was seen only once. The chain joins TRBV18 to TRBJ1-2; 7 nucleotides agree with TRBD1. Germline CDR1 is KGHSH and CDR2 is LQKENI. The CDR3 is made up of 11 amino acids. Trimming cost V 3 bases and J 14 bases; bases outside gene matches: 6. The CDR3 nucleotides read TGTGCCAGCTCACCTGAGGACAGGACTACCTTC. It specifies CASSPEDRTTF. The full variable domain, its missing parts supplied by reference TRBV18 and TRBJ1-2, is NAGVMQNPRHLVRRRGQEARLRCSPMKGHSHVYWYRQLPEEGLKFMVYLQKENIIDESGMPKERFSAEFPKEGPSILRIQQVVRGDSAAYFCASSPEDRTTFGSGTRLTVV.

The chain couples TRBV9 to TRBJ2-1; tentatively, D is TRBD2 (6 bases). The germline gives CDR1 SGDLS, CDR2 YYNGEE. The CDR3 totals 15 residues. The V and J ends lost 0 bases and 6 bases respectively, with 13 bases between them. CDR3 residues: CASSVAGVTVNEQFF. CDR3 DNA sequence: TGTGCCAGCAGCGTAGCGGGGGTAACCGTCAATGAGCAGTTCTTC. Using reference TRBV9 and TRBJ2-1 for the parts outside the CDR3, the full variable domain is DSGVTQTPKHLITATGQRVTLRCSPRSGDLSVYWYQQSLDQGLQFLIQYYNGEERAKGNILERFSAQQFPDLHSELNLSSLELGDSALYFCASSVAGVTVNEQFFGPGTRLTVL.

This clone was recorded a few times. The J gene is TRBJ1-2, the V gene TRBV28; possible D gene TRBD1, 6 bases. This CDR3 contains 11 residues. The V gene's germline CDR1 is MDHEN and CDR2 SYDVKM. The V and J ends lost 7 bases and 5 bases respectively, with 8 bases between them. The CDR3 is CASTTGYGYTF. The CDR3 DNA sequence: TGTGCCAGCACTACAGGGTATGGCTACACCTTC.

For the CDR3, the DNA is TGTGCCAGCAGCTCAGTCCGGGACAACGGGGAAAAACTGTTTTTT. Translated: CASSSVRDNGEKLFF. This chain uses TRBV7-8 with TRBJ1-4, with D possibly being TRBD1 (6 bases). This CDR3 is built from 15 residues. V was cut by 4 bases and J by 8 bases, with 17 bases left in between. Germline V gene lookup returns CDR1 SGHVS and CDR2 FQNEAQ.

This clone has just a few counts. The same CDR3 is also encoded by other DNA sequences in this sample. The chain employs TRBV5-1 and TRBJ1-6, with unresolved D. The CDR3 is 15 amino acids. The germline CDR1 and CDR2 sequences are SGHRS and YFSETQ. Trimming left V 0 bases short and J 0 bases short, with 4 bases between. The CDR3 nucleotides are TGCGCCAGCAGCTTGGAGAGCTCCTATAATTCACCCCTCCACTTT. As protein: CASSLESSYNSPLHF.

The chain combines TRBV6-5 with TRBJ1-3, with TRBD1 matching over 10 bases. Per germline, CDR1 MNHEY and CDR2 SVGAGI. The length of the CDR3 is 15 residues. The V segment lost 6 bases and the J segment 2 bases; nucleotides outside the gene matches: 4. The CDR3 nucleotides read TGTGCCAGCAGAACGGGACAGGGGACTGGAAACACCATATATTTT. Protein: CASRTGQGTGNTIYF.

J is TRBJ2-5 and V is TRBV19, with a weak D call TRBD1 (6 bases). The CDR3 is made up of 14 amino acids. Germline-derived CDR1 and CDR2 are LNHDA and SQIVND (reference sequence). V shed 5 bases and J shed 4 bases, with 14 bases lying between them. The CDR3 loop reads CASSLGARGETQYF. DNA for the CDR3: TGTGCCAGTAGTTTGGGGGCGAGGGGAGAGACCCAGTACTTC. The variable domain in full, completed from reference TRBV19 and TRBJ2-5, reads DGGITQSPKYLFRKEGQNVTLSCEQNLNHDAMYWYRQDPGQGLRLIYYSQIVNDFQKGDIAEGYSVSREKKESFPLTVTSAQKNPTAFYLCASSLGARGETQYFGPGTRLLVL.

As concerns this clone: A read error may produce the germline difference seen at one junction end. The rearrangement uses TRBV12-3 or TRBV12-4 and TRBJ1-2, with D perhaps TRBD1 (5 bases). The CDR3 length is 13 residues. CDR3 nucleotide sequence: TGTGCCAGCAGTTCCGGGACTAGCTGTGGCCACACCTTC. Its translation: CASSSGTSCGHTF.

V and J are TRBV5-6 and TRBJ1-6; 7 nucleotides line up with TRBD1. This CDR3 is 16 amino acids long. V dropped 5 bases and J dropped 9; count of bases not matched to a gene: 14. CDR1 and CDR2 (germline): SGHDT, YYEEEE. CDR3 sequence reads: CASRKTGEVPRSPLHF. In nucleotides, the CDR3 is TGTGCCAGCAGAAAAACAGGGGAGGTTCCGCGTTCACCCCTCCACTTT.

In DNA form, the CDR3 reads TGTGCCAGCACCCCCGGGACAGTCTATGGCTACACCTTC. Translating gives CASTPGTVYGYTF. This chain uses TRBV12-3 or TRBV12-4 with TRBJ1-2, with 7 bases identical to TRBD1. Germline trimming cut 7 bases from V and 4 bases from J; bases unmatched to any gene: 6. This CDR3 has 13 residues.

CDR3: CASSPLGGGEQFF. CDR3 sequence (DNA): TGTGCCAGCAGTCCCCTCGGGGGAGGGGAGCAGTTCTTC. The chain joins TRBV6-5 to TRBJ2-1; 7 nucleotides match TRBD2. The CDR3 is 13 amino acids. V dropped 5 bases and J dropped 10; count of bases not matched to a gene: 8. Germline-derived CDR1 and CDR2 are MNHEY and SVGAGI.

The chain couples TRBV6-5 to TRBJ1-4; D unresolved. CDR1 and CDR2 (germline): MNHEY, SVGAGI. Between the trimmed V and J ends, which lost 7 bases and 8 bases, there was a span of 17 bases. The length of the CDR3 is 14 residues. The CDR3 loop reads CASTPGSLIEKLFF. CDR3 DNA: TGTGCCAGCACTCCCGGGAGCCTAATAGAAAAACTGTTTTTT.

The rearrangement links TRBV5-1 to TRBJ2-7, with D possibly matching TRBD1 (5 bases). V dropped 1 base and J dropped 2 bases, with 10 bases sitting between them. The CDR3 is 14 residues long. Germline CDR1 SGHRS, CDR2 YFSETQ. CDR3 DNA sequence: TGCGCCAGCAGCTTGTCAGGGCCCCCCTACGAGCAGTACGTC. As protein: CASSLSGPPYEQYV.

This clone was seen just once. The chain links TRBV6-6 to TRBJ1-6; tentative D call: TRBD1 (5 bases). Trimming cost V 6 bases and J 7 bases, with 13 bases left between them. CDR3 length: 14 amino acids. Looked up from germline, CDR1 is MNHNY and CDR2 is SVGAGI (reference sequence). Here the CDR3 DNA reads TGTGCCAGCAGGGACGACAGCTCGAATTCACCCCTCCACTTT. Translation: CASRDDSSNSPLHF.

V usage is TRBV5-4 and J usage is TRBJ2-1, with a tentative D call TRBD1 (6 bases). V was shortened by 4 bases and J by 2 bases, with 13 bases between the two germline ends. The CDR3 totals 15 residues. Germline CDR1 SGHNT, CDR2 YYREEE (reference sequence). The CDR3 DNA reads as TGTGCCAGCAGCCTCGACAGGCAGCCCTACAATGAGCAGTTCTTC. Residues: CASSLDRQPYNEQFF.

The J gene is TRBJ1-3, the V gene TRBV19; weak D call: TRBD1 (5 bases). The length of the CDR3 is 14 residues. The germline V gene encodes CDR1 LNHDA and CDR2 SQIVND (reference sequence). Trimming removed 5 bases at V and 2 bases at J, with 10 bases between. DNA for the CDR3: TGTGCCAGTAGTTCTCAGGGAACTGGAAACACCATATATTTT. It encodes CASSSQGTGNTIYF.

The rearrangement links TRBV19 to TRBJ2-2; 7 nucleotides match TRBD2. The CDR3 has 15 amino acids. With V trimmed by 2 bases and J by 3 bases, 3 bases remained unmatched. Germline CDR1 is LNHDA and CDR2 is SQIVND (reference sequence). The CDR3 region is CASSISGVDTGELFF. DNA for the CDR3: TGTGCCAGTAGTATAAGCGGGGTCGACACCGGGGAGCTGTTTTTT.

CDR3 residues: CASSQGKSEAFF. CDR3 nucleotides: TGTGCCAGCAGTCAGGGTAAATCTGAAGCTTTCTTT. V usage is TRBV2 and J usage is TRBJ1-1, with a tentative D call TRBD1 (5 bases). The CDR3 loop spans 12 amino acids. Germline CDR1 reads SNHLY; CDR2 reads FYNNEI. Trimming removed 5 bases from V and 6 bases from J, with 10 bases in between.

V is TRBV7-3 and J is TRBJ1-1, with TRBD1 matching 8 bases. The germline gives CDR1 SGHTA, CDR2 FQGTGA. The CDR3 spans 13 residues. The trim removed 5 bases at V and 4 bases at J, leaving 3 bases unmatched. Here the CDR3 DNA reads TGTGCCAGCAGCATTGACAGGGGCACTGAAGCTTTCTTT. Translation: CASSIDRGTEAFF.

The J gene is TRBJ2-2, the V gene TRBV11-3, with 7 bases fitting TRBD2. Trimming cost V 2 bases and J 0 bases; bases outside gene matches: 6. This CDR3 is built from 17 residues. In germline, CDR1 is SGHNT, CDR2 YENEEA. CDR3 sequence (DNA): TGTGCCAGCAGCTTACTCGCGGGAGCGGCGAACACCGGGGAGCTGTTTTTT. This sequence encodes CASSLLAGAANTGELFF.

There are many counts of this clone. The CDR3 nucleotides read TGTGCCAGCAGCCTAGATCCTGTCAGCAATCAGCCCCAGCATTTT. This encodes CASSLDPVSNQPQHF. The V gene is TRBV7-2, the J gene TRBJ1-5; no clear D. V dropped 5 bases and J dropped 1 base, with 12 bases sitting between them. The V gene's germline CDR1 is SGHTA and CDR2 FQGNSA. The length of the CDR3 is 15 residues.

V usage is TRBV6-5 and J usage is TRBJ2-3, with TRBD1 matching 8 bases. The germline V gene encodes CDR1 MNHEY and CDR2 SVGAGI. The CDR3 sequence is 15 residues long. V shed 7 bases and J 2 bases; nucleotides not matched to a gene: 8. The CDR3 reads CASMDREPYTDTQYF. Written as DNA, the CDR3 is TGTGCCAGCATGGACAGGGAACCGTACACAGATACGCAGTATTTT.

V and J are TRBV5-1 and TRBJ1-2; no clear D. Per the germline V gene, CDR1 is SGHRS and CDR2 is YFSETQ. Trimming stripped 1 base from V and 6 bases from J, with 13 bases between. The CDR3 spans 14 residues. CDR3 sequence reads: CASSLFQVDNGYTF. CDR3 nucleotides: TGCGCCAGCAGCTTGTTCCAGGTCGACAATGGCTACACCTTC. Combining the CDR3 with reference TRBV5-1 and TRBJ1-2 gives the whole variable domain KAGVTQTPRYLIKTRGQQVTLSCSPISGHRSVSWYQQTPGQGLQFLFEYFSETQRNKGNFPGRFSGRQFSNSRSEMNVSTLELGDSALYLCASSLFQVDNGYTFGSGTRLTVV.

This clone was counted between two and nine times. The genes are TRBV5-1 and TRBJ1-1; TRBD1 aligns across 10 bases. The CDR3 runs to 13 residues. V gave up 0 bases and J gave up 10 bases; unmatched junction bases: 3. Germline CDR1 SGHRS, CDR2 YFSETQ. CDR3 DNA sequence: TGCGCCAGCAGCTTGGCCGGGACAGGGGCAGCTTTCTTT. It codes for CASSLAGTGAAFF.